A single sample is the source of the 30 T cell receptor beta chains below, sequenced in a study of cytomegalovirus exposure and HLA in healthy donors (dated by TCRdb to about 2017). Libraries were built with the immunoSEQ multiplex PCR assay. A mixture of 60 forward primers for TCR Vbeta segments and 13 reverse primers for TCR Jbeta segments was used in the multiplex PCR. The clones in this table, taken by TCRdb from immuneACCESS, are in-frame only. Not every clone is retained; where verified, under half of the shortfall comes from an unresolved V gene, and the cause of the rest is unknown. The sample includes 60,000 to 75,000 clones, with roughly nine tenths observed a single time. The ten largest clones capture around 10% of the sample. Input material: PBMCs. Receptor source: a woman younger than 45 in good health and CMV-seropositive.

The chain couples TRBV4-1 to TRBJ1-2; 9 bases line up with TRBD1. Germline values: CDR1 MGHRA, CDR2 YSYEKL. With V trimmed by 5 bases and J by 5 bases, 9 bases remained unmatched. The CDR3 has 15 residues. The CDR3 region has the DNA TGCGCCAGCAGCTACGAGACAGGGGGGTTTTATGGCTACACCTTC. As protein: CASSYETGGFYGYTF.

This rearrangement joins TRBV30 to TRBJ1-2, with a weak D call TRBD1 (5 bases). The CDR3 spans 14 residues. Germline V lookup: CDR1 GTSNPN, CDR2 SVGIG (reference sequence). Trimming left V 0 bases short and J 3 bases short, with 11 bases between. CDR3 amino acids: CAWSVGALYYGYTF. DNA of the CDR3: TGTGCCTGGAGTGTAGGGGCGCTTTACTATGGCTACACCTTC.

In this sample, this clone turned up once. The chain uses TRBV2 and TRBJ2-1; weak D call: TRBD2 (6 bases). CDR3 length: 12 residues. Between the trimmed V and J ends, which lost 6 bases and 8 bases, there was a span of 11 bases. The germline V gene encodes CDR1 SNHLY and CDR2 FYNNEI. The CDR3 DNA is TGTGCCAGCAGGGAGACTAGATATGAGCAGTTCTTC. Its protein product is CASRETRYEQFF.

The chain has TRBV19 and TRBJ1-2; the D is unclear. Trimming removed 1 base at V and 7 bases at J, with 7 bases between. Germline V gene lookup returns CDR1 LNHDA and CDR2 SQIVND (reference sequence). The CDR3 runs 12 residues. DNA of the CDR3: TGTGCCAGTAGTATAGGCGGGGTTGGCTACACCTTC. It specifies CASSIGGVGYTF.

The chain combines TRBV11-2 with TRBJ2-3; D gene unclear. Germline values: CDR1 SGHAT, CDR2 FQNNGV. V was cut by 1 base and J by 0 bases, with 14 bases left in between. CDR3 size: 17 residues. CDR3 in DNA: TGTGCCAGCAGCTTAGGGTGGGCGCTCTCTAGCACAGATACGCAGTATTTT. It encodes CASSLGWALSSTDTQYF.

V usage is TRBV27 and J usage is TRBJ2-7, with D possibly matching TRBD1 (6 bases). CDR1 MNHEY and CDR2 SMNVEV come from the germline V gene (reference sequence). V lost 3 bases and J lost 3, with 12 bases in between. This CDR3 comprises 14 residues. CDR3 region: CASSLARGNYEQYF. In nucleotides, the CDR3 is TGTGCCAGCAGTTTGGCGAGGGGGAACTACGAGCAGTACTTC.

V gene TRBV6-1 combines with J gene TRBJ2-5; TRBD2 matches at 9 bases. Germline values: CDR1 MNHNS, CDR2 SASEGT. V lost 7 bases and J lost 9; bases outside the gene matches: 15. This CDR3 has 15 amino acids. CDR3 sequence: CASTQLTSGYAAQYF. The CDR3 DNA is TGTGCCAGCACTCAACTGACTAGCGGTTATGCGGCCCAGTACTTC.

CDR3 loop: CASSYYAGHGYNEQFF. Written as DNA, the CDR3 is TGTGCCAGCAGTTACTATGCGGGCCATGGATACAATGAGCAGTTCTTC. V usage is TRBV6-5 and J usage is TRBJ2-1; tentatively, D is TRBD2 (5 bases). In germline, CDR1 is MNHEY, CDR2 SVGAGI. The CDR3 totals 16 residues. The V end was cut by 1 base, the J end by 4 bases, with 14 bases between.

This chain uses TRBV4-1 with TRBJ2-2; 7 positions agree with TRBD2. The CDR3 length is 16 residues. The J segment lost 8 bases and the V segment lost 2 bases, leaving 11 bases of the junction unmatched. Per the germline V gene, CDR1 is MGHRA and CDR2 is YSYEKL. The CDR3 DNA reads TGCGCCAGCAGCCAACCCACCGGGAGGCTCCCAGGGGAGCTGTTTTTT. Amino acid sequence: CASSQPTGRLPGELFF.

V gene TRBV18 combines with J gene TRBJ2-1; TRBD2 matches 9 bases. The germline CDR1 and CDR2 sequences are KGHSH and LQKENI. The ends lost 1 base at V and 7 bases at J; junction bases unmatched: 5. The CDR3 sequence is 15 residues long. The CDR3 spells CASSPRNSGRNEQFF. CDR3 DNA sequence: TGTGCCAGCTCACCACGCAATAGCGGGAGAAATGAGCAGTTCTTC.

The chain is built from TRBV7-7 and TRBJ2-2, with unresolved D. The V end was cut by 5 bases, the J end by 7 bases, with 8 bases between. Germline CDR1 reads SSHAT; CDR2 reads FNYEAQ (reference sequence). The CDR3 runs 12 residues. The CDR3 spells CASSKTGGELFF. The CDR3 nucleotides are TGTGCCAGCAGCAAGACTGGCGGGGAGCTGTTTTTT.

The V and J genes are TRBV6-1 and TRBJ2-7; maybe TRBD2 (6 bases). CDR1 and CDR2 (germline): MNHNS, SASEGT. Trimming took off 5 bases at V and 2 bases at J, with 7 bases between the two ends. CDR3 size: 12 residues. The chain's CDR3 is CASSRGTYEQYF. The CDR3 nucleotides read TGTGCCAGCAGTCGCGGGACCTACGAGCAGTACTTC.

V and J are TRBV6-5 and TRBJ1-2; TRBD1 is a possible D gene (5 bases). From germline, CDR1 is MNHEY and CDR2 SVGAGI. The V gene lost 7 bases and the J gene lost 6 bases, with 21 bases spanning the gap. This CDR3 region has 15 residues. Written as DNA, the CDR3 is TGTGCCAGCAAGAGGTCGGGGGGGTCCAAAAATGGCTACACCTTC. Protein: CASKRSGGSKNGYTF.

The chain links TRBV6-5 to TRBJ2-7; D call uncertain. With 2 bases removed from V and 5 bases from J, the gap between germline ends came to 19 bases. The CDR3 runs 16 residues. From germline, CDR1 is MNHEY and CDR2 SVGAGI. DNA of the CDR3: TGTGCCAGCAGTTACAGAAGCACTTCTTACCCCCACGAGCAGTACTTC. Its translation is CASSYRSTSYPHEQYF.

The rearrangement joins TRBV5-4 to TRBJ2-5, with 10 bases matching TRBD1. The CDR3 runs to 14 residues. V gave up 3 bases and J gave up 4 bases; unmatched junction bases: 3. Germline CDR1 SGHNT, CDR2 YYREEE (reference sequence). The CDR3 DNA reads TGTGCCAGCAGCTCCTGGACAGGGGGAGAGACCCAGTACTTC. It yields the protein CASSSWTGGETQYF. Using reference TRBV5-4 and TRBJ2-5 for the parts outside the CDR3, the full variable domain is ETGVTQSPTHLIKTRGQQVTLRCSSQSGHNTVSWYQQALGQGPQFIFQYYREEENGRGNFPPRFSGLQFPNYSSELNVNALELDDSALYLCASSSWTGGETQYFGPGTRLLVL.

The CDR3 region has the DNA TGCGCCAGCAGCCAAGCCGGGACAGGGGGCTTTGTCACAGATACGCAGTATTTT. Its translation: CASSQAGTGGFVTDTQYF. The genes are TRBV4-1 and TRBJ2-3, with 12 positions matching TRBD1. V shed 1 base and J 2 bases; nucleotides not matched to a gene: 7. The CDR3 is 18 residues long. Per the germline V gene, CDR1 is MGHRA and CDR2 is YSYEKL.

V gene TRBV6-5 combines with J gene TRBJ2-5, with TRBD1 matching 8 bases. Per the germline V gene, CDR1 is MNHEY and CDR2 is SVGAGI. V lost 6 bases to trimming and J lost 2 bases; unmatched junction nucleotides: 5. This CDR3 region has 14 residues. CDR3 loop: CASRGQGVQETQYF. The CDR3 bases are TGTGCCAGCAGAGGACAGGGAGTTCAAGAGACCCAGTACTTC.

The V gene is TRBV7-9, the J gene TRBJ2-5; a weak D match, TRBD2 (5 bases). Trimming shortened V by 3 bases and J by 1 base, and 12 bases separated the two germline ends. This CDR3 comprises 15 residues. The germline gives CDR1 SEHNR, CDR2 FQNEAQ (reference sequence). Written as DNA, the CDR3 is TGTGCCAGCAGCTTCGACTATAACTTCCAAGAGACCCAGTACTTC. It translates to CASSFDYNFQETQYF.

V and J are TRBV6-6 and TRBJ1-2; the match to TRBD1 covers 9 bases. Germline-derived CDR1 and CDR2 are MNHNY and SVGAGI (reference sequence). The CDR3 loop spans 14 amino acids. J lost 6 bases, V lost 6 bases, and 8 bases had no gene match. This chain's CDR3 is CASRRDRGLDGYTF. The CDR3 nucleotides read TGTGCCAGCAGAAGAGACAGGGGGTTAGATGGCTACACCTTC.

The rearrangement uses TRBV10-1 and TRBJ2-1; D gene uncertain. Germline CDR1 and CDR2: WNHNN and SYGVQD (reference sequence). This CDR3 is 14 amino acids long. The germline V and J ends were trimmed by 5 bases and 2 bases, with 10 bases remaining between them. The CDR3 is CASSLSVTYNEQFF. As DNA, the CDR3 is TGCGCCAGCAGTTTGAGCGTAACCTACAATGAGCAGTTCTTC.

The chain couples TRBV28 to TRBJ1-2, with 10 bases matching TRBD1. The V gene end was trimmed by 4 bases and the J gene end by 4 bases; junction bases not matched to a gene: 9. CDR1 and CDR2 from the germline V gene are MDHEN and SYDVKM. The CDR3 totals 16 residues. The CDR3 bases are TGTGCCAGCAGTTCGACAGGGGGCTTTACTCGCTATGGCTACACCTTC. Protein sequence: CASSSTGGFTRYGYTF.

This clone appeared a single time. The chain joins TRBV6-1 to TRBJ1-2; 9 bases align to TRBD1. The CDR3 contains 15 residues. CDR1 is MNHNS, CDR2 SASEGT, per germline. V lost 8 bases to trimming and J lost 6 bases; unmatched junction nucleotides: 13. CDR3 amino acids: CASSGTGSGQDGYTF. The DNA of the CDR3 is TGTGCCAGCTCCGGGACAGGGTCGGGTCAGGATGGCTACACCTTC.

This clone has more than one count but fewer than ten. The chain combines TRBV2 with TRBJ2-7; tentative D call: TRBD1 (6 bases). Looked up from germline, CDR1 is SNHLY and CDR2 is FYNNEI. The CDR3 has 15 residues. V was pared by 8 bases and J by 0 bases, with 17 bases between. The CDR3 reads CASRIHRDRSYEQYF. Written as DNA, the CDR3 is TGTGCCAGCCGCATCCACAGGGACCGCTCCTACGAGCAGTACTTC.

The V gene is TRBV30, the J gene TRBJ1-1, with 8 bases aligning to TRBD1. Trimming took 0 bases from V and 1 from J; bases not matched to a gene: 1. Germline CDR1 GTSNPN, CDR2 SVGIG (reference sequence). The CDR3 loop spans 14 amino acids. CDR3 amino acids: CAWSVGTGNTEAFF. DNA of the CDR3: TGTGCCTGGAGTGTCGGGACAGGGAACACTGAAGCTTTCTTT.

CDR3 nucleotides: TGTGCCAGCAGCTTCGGACTAGCCGGCGCCGAGACCCAGTACTTC. Translated: CASSFGLAGAETQYF. The chain couples TRBV5-5 to TRBJ2-5; 8 nucleotides agree with TRBD2. The CDR3 loop spans 15 amino acids. The trim removed 2 bases at V and 5 bases at J, leaving 8 bases unmatched. Germline values: CDR1 SGHKS, CDR2 YYEKEE (reference sequence).

In this sample, this clone turned up once. The chain has TRBV5-1 and TRBJ2-3, with D maybe TRBD1 (7 bases). From germline, CDR1 is SGHRS and CDR2 YFSETQ. The CDR3 has 16 amino acids. V lost 4 bases and J 0 bases, leaving 15 bases between the germline ends. The CDR3, as DNA: TGCGCCAGCAGCGCCCTGACAGGGACTAGCACAGATACGCAGTATTTT. The encoded protein is CASSALTGTSTDTQYF.

The chain uses TRBV21-1 and TRBJ1-1; the D call in the table, TRBD1, was not verified against the DNA. TRBV21-1 represents a pseudogene. This CDR3 comprises 17 residues. CDR3 sequence reads: CASSKADRQGMNTEAFF. The CDR3 DNA is TGTGCCAGCAGCAAAGCCGACCGACAGGGGATGAACACTGAAGCTTTCTTT.

The sample holds one count of this clone. The chain joins TRBV27 to TRBJ1-6, with D possibly being TRBD1 (6 bases). Trimming took off 5 bases at V and 0 bases at J, with 11 bases between the two ends. This CDR3 contains 16 residues. Germline V gene lookup returns CDR1 MNHEY and CDR2 SMNVEV (reference sequence). CDR3 nucleotide sequence: TGTGCCAGCAGTCTCAAACAGGGCTCCTATAATTCACCCCTCCACTTT. This gives the protein CASSLKQGSYNSPLHF.

V is TRBV9 and J is TRBJ2-1, with unresolved D. The CDR3 loop spans 15 amino acids. Trimming shortened V by 0 bases and J by 0 bases, and 7 bases separated the two germline ends. Germline loops: CDR1 SGDLS, CDR2 YYNGEE. The CDR3 DNA sequence: TGTGCCAGCAGCGTAGCTTCTTACTCCTACAATGAGCAGTTCTTC. Translated, it gives CASSVASYSYNEQFF. The complete variable domain, with remaining parts taken from reference TRBV9 and TRBJ2-1, reads DSGVTQTPKHLITATGQRVTLRCSPRSGDLSVYWYQQSLDQGLQFLIQYYNGEERAKGNILERFSAQQFPDLHSELNLSSLELGDSALYFCASSVASYSYNEQFFGPGTRLTVL.

This chain connects TRBV4-1 to TRBJ1-2; TRBD1 might be the D (5 bases). CDR3 size: 13 residues. Germline-derived CDR1 and CDR2 are MGHRA and YSYEKL. Trimming removed 1 base at V and 7 bases at J, with 10 bases between. The CDR3 DNA reads as TGCGCCAGCAGCCAAGTGGTCAGGGCTGGCTACACCTTC. It is translated as CASSQVVRAGYTF.